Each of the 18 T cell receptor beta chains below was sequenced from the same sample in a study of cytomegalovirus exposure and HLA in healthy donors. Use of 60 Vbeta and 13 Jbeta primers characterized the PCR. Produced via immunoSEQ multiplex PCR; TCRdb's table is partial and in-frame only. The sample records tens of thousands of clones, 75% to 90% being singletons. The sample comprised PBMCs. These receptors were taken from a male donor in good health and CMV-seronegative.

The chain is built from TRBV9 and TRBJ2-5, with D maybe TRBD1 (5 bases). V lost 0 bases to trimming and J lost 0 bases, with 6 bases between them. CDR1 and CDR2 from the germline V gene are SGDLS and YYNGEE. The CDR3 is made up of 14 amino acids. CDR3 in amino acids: CASSVEGYQETQYF. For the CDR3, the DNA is TGTGCCAGCAGCGTAGAGGGGTACCAAGAGACCCAGTACTTC. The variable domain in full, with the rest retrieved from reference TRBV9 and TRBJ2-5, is DSGVTQTPKHLITATGQRVTLRCSPRSGDLSVYWYQQSLDQGLQFLIQYYNGEERAKGNILERFSAQQFPDLHSELNLSSLELGDSALYFCASSVEGYQETQYFGPGTRLLVL.

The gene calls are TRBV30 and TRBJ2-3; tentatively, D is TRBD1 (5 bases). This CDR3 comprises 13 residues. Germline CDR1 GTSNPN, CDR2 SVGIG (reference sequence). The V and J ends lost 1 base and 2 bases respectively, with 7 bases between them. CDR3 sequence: CAWSGQITDTQYF. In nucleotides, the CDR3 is TGTGCCTGGAGTGGACAGATCACAGATACGCAGTATTTT.

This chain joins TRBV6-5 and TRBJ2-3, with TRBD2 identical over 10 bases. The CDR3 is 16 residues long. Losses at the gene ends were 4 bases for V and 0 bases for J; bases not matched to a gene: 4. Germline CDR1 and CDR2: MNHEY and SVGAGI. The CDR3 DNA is TGTGCCAGCAGTTCCGTAGCGGGGGGCAGCACAGATACGCAGTATTTT. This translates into CASSSVAGGSTDTQYF.

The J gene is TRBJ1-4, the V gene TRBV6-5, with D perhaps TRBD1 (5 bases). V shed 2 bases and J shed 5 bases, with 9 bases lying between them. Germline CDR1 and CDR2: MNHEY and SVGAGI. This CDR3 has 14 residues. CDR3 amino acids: CASSYAGPNEKLFF. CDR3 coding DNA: TGTGCCAGCAGTTACGCAGGGCCGAATGAAAAACTGTTTTTT.

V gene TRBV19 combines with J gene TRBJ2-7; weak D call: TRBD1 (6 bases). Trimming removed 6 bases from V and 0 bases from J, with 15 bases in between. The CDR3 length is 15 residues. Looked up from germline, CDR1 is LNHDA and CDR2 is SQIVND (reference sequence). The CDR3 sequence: CASSLLRGSSYEQYF. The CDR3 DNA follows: TGTGCCAGTAGCCTCCTGAGGGGGAGCTCCTACGAGCAGTACTTC.

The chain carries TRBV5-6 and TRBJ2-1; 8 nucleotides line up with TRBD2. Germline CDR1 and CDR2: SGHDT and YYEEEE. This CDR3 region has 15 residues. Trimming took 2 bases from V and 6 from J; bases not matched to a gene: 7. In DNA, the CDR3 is TGTGCCAGCAGCTTTGCCGGTGCGGGGGGCAATGAGCAGTTCTTC. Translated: CASSFAGAGGNEQFF.

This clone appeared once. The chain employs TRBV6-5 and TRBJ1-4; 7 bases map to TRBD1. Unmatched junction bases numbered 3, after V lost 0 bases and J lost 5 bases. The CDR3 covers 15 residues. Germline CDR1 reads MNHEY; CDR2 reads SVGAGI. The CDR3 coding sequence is TGTGCCAGCAGTTACTCGACAGGGAGGAATGAAAAACTGTTTTTT. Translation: CASSYSTGRNEKLFF.

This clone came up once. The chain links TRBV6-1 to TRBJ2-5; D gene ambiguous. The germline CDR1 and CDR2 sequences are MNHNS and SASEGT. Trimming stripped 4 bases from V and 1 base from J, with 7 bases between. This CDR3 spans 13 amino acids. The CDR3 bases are TGTGCCAGCAGTGTTGGCCCCCAAGAGACCCAGTACTTC. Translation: CASSVGPQETQYF.

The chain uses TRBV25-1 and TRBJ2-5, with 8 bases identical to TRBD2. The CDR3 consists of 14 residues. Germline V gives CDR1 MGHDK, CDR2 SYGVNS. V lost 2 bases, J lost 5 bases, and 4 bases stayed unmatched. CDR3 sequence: CASSERGGRETQYF. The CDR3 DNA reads TGTGCCAGCAGTGAACGGGGGGGCCGGGAGACCCAGTACTTC. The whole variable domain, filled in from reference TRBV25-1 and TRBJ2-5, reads EADIYQTPRYLVIGTGKKITLECSQTMGHDKMYWYQQDPGMELHLIHYSYGVNSTEKGDLSSESTVSRIRTEHFPLTLESARPSHTSQYLCASSERGGRETQYFGPGTRLLVL.

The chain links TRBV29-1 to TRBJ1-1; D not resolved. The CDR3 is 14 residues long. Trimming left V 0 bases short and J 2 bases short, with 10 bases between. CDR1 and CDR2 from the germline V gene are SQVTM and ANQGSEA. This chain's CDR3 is CSVEDPRPNTEAFF. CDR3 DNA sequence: TGCAGCGTTGAAGATCCGCGTCCCAACACTGAAGCTTTCTTT.

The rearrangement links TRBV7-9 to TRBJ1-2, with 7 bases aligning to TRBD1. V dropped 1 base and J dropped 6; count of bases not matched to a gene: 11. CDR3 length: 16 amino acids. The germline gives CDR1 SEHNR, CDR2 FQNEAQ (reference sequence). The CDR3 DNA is TGTGCCAGCAGCTTAGGGGGACAGATACCCCTCAATGGCTACACCTTC. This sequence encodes CASSLGGQIPLNGYTF. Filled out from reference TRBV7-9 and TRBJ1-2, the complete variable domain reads DTGVSQNPRHKITKRGQNVTFRCDPISEHNRLYWYRQTLGQGPEFLTYFQNEAQLEKSRLLSDRFSAERPKGSFSTLEIQRTEQGDSAMYLCASSLGGQIPLNGYTFGSGTRLTVV.

The CDR3 DNA follows: TGTGCCAGCAGTTACGGGACTAGCTCCTACGAGCAGTACTTC. The encoded protein is CASSYGTSSYEQYF. V gene TRBV6-5 combines with J gene TRBJ2-7, with 8 nucleotides matching TRBD2. This CDR3 spans 14 amino acids. Germline-derived CDR1 and CDR2 are MNHEY and SVGAGI. Losses at the gene ends were 2 bases for V and 0 bases for J; bases not matched to a gene: 0.

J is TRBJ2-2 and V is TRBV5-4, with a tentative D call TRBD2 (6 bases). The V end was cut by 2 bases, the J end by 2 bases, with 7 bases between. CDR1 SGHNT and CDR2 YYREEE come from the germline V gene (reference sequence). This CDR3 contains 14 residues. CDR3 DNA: TGTGCCAGCAGCTTCGCGGGAAACACCGGGGAGCTGTTTTTT. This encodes CASSFAGNTGELFF.

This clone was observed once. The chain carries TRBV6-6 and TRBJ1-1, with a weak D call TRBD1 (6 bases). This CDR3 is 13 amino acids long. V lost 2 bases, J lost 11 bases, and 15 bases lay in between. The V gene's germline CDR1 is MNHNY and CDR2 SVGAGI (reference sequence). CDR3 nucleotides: TGTGCCAGCAGTTACACGGGCGGGGGGCCTGCTTTCTTT. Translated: CASSYTGGGPAFF.

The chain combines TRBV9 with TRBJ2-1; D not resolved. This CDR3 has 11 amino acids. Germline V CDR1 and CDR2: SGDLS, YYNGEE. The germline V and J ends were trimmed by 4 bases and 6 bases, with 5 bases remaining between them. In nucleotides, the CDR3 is TGTGCCAGCAGCCGCGGCAATGAGCAGTTCTTC. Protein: CASSRGNEQFF. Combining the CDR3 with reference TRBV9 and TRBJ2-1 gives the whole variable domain DSGVTQTPKHLITATGQRVTLRCSPRSGDLSVYWYQQSLDQGLQFLIQYYNGEERAKGNILERFSAQQFPDLHSELNLSSLELGDSALYFCASSRGNEQFFGPGTRLTVL.

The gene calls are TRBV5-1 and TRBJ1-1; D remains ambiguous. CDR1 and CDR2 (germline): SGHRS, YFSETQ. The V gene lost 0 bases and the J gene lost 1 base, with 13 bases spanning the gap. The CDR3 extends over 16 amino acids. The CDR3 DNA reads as TGCGCCAGCAGCTTGGCCGGACTGGGTGCGAACACTGAAGCTTTCTTT. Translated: CASSLAGLGANTEAFF.

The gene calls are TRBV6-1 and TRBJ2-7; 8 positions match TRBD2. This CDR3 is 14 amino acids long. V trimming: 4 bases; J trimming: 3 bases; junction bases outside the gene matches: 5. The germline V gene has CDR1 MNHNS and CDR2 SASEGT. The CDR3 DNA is TGTGCCAGCAGTGCACTAGCGGACTACTACGAGCAGTACTTC. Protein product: CASSALADYYEQYF.

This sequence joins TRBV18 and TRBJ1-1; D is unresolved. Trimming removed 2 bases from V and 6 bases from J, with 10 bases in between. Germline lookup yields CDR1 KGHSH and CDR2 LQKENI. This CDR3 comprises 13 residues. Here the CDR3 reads CASSPYSSPEAFF. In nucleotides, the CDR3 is TGTGCCAGCTCACCATACTCTTCCCCTGAAGCTTTCTTT.